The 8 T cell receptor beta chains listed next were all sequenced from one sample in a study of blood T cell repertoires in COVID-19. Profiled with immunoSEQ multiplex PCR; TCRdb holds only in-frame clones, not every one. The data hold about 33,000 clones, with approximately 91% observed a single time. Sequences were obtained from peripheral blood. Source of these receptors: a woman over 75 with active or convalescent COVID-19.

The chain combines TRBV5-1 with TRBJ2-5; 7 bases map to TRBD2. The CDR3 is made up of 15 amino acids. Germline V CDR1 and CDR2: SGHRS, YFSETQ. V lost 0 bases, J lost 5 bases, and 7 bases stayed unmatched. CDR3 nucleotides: TGCGCCAGCAGCTTGGAATACCTGGGGGGGGAGACCCAGTACTTC. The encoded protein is CASSLEYLGGETQYF.

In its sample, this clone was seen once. For the CDR3, the DNA is TGTGCCAGCTCACCTCCAGGGACCCAGTACTTC. Translation gives CASSPPGTQYF. This chain uses TRBV18 with TRBJ2-5; D not resolved. V lost 3 bases and J 7 bases, leaving 6 bases between the germline ends. The CDR3 runs to 11 residues. Germline assignment: CDR1 KGHSH and CDR2 LQKENI.

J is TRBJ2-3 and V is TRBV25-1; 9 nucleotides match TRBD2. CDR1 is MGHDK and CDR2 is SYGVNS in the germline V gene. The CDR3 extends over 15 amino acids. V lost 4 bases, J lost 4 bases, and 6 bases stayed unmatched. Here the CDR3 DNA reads TGTGCCAGCAGTGCGTCTAGCGGGGACCCAGATACGCAGTATTTT. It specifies CASSASSGDPDTQYF.

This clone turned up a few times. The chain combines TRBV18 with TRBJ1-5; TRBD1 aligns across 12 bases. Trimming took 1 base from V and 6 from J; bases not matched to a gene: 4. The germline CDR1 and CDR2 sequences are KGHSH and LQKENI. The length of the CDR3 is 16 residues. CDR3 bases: TGTGCCAGCTCACCACTGGGACAGGGGGCAACTCAGCCCCAGCATTTT. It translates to CASSPLGQGATQPQHF.

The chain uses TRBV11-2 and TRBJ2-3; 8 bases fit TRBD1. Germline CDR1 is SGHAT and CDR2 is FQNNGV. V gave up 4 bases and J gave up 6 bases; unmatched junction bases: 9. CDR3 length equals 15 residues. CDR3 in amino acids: CASSYQGAGRDTQYF. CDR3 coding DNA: TGTGCCAGCAGCTACCAGGGGGCGGGTAGGGATACGCAGTATTTT.

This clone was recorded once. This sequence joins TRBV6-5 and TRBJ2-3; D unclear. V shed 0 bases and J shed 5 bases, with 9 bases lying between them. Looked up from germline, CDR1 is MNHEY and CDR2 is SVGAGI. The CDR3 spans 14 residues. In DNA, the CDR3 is TGTGCCAGCAGTTACTCGCCAGTCCAAGATACGCAGTATTTT. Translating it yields CASSYSPVQDTQYF.

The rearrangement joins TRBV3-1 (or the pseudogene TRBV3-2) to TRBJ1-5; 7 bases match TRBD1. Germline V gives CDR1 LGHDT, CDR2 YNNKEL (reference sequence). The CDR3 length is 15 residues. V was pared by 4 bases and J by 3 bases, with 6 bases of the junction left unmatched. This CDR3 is CASSPRQGDNQPQHF. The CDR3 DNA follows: TGTGCCAGCAGCCCCAGACAGGGAGACAATCAGCCCCAGCATTTT.

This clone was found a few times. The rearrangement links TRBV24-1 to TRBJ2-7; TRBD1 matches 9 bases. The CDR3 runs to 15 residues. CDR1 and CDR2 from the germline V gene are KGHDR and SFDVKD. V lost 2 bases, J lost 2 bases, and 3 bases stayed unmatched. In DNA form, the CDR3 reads TGTGCCACCAGTGATTCGGACAGGGGTACCTACGAGCAGTACTTC. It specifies CATSDSDRGTYEQYF.